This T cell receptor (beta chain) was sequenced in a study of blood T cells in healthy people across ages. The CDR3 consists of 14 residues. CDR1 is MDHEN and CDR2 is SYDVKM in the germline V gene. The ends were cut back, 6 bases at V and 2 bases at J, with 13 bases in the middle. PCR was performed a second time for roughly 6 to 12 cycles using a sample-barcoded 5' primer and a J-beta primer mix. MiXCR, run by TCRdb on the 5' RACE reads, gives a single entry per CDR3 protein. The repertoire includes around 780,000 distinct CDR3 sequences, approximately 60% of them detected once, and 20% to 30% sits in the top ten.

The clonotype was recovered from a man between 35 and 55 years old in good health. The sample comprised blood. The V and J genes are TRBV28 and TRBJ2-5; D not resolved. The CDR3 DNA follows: TGTGCCAGCAGCAGTATCCAGCGACAAGAGACCCAGTACTTC. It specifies CASSSIQRQETQYF.